Following are 32 T cell receptor beta chains from one sample sequenced in a study of identifying expanded T cells in peripheral blood. Only in-frame clones appear in the TCRdb table, and some are missing; sequencing was by immunoSEQ multiplex PCR. This table has roughly 61,000 clones, 89% appearing once. Sequenced: blood. The source of these receptors is a person between 18 and 75 years old in good health.

The V and J genes are TRBV5-6 and TRBJ2-5; D uncertain. CDR1 and CDR2 from the germline V gene are SGHDT and YYEEEE. The CDR3 contains 13 residues. V was clipped by 6 bases and J by 5 bases, with 14 bases between them. CDR3 bases: TGTGCCAGCACCCCTTGGGGATCGGAGACCCAGTACTTC. Translating it yields CASTPWGSETQYF.

V usage is TRBV5-1 and J usage is TRBJ2-7; maybe TRBD1 (6 bases). Germline V gene sequence: CDR1 SGHRS, CDR2 YFSETQ. V was pared by 2 bases and J by 3 bases, with 12 bases between. This CDR3 has 14 amino acids. The chain's CDR3 is CASSFQGSNYEQYF. In nucleotides, the CDR3 is TGCGCCAGCAGCTTTCAGGGGTCCAACTACGAGCAGTACTTC.

This chain joins TRBV18 and TRBJ1-6, with TRBD1 matching 7 bases. The ends lost 5 bases at V and 0 bases at J; junction bases unmatched: 4. The V gene's germline CDR1 is KGHSH and CDR2 LQKENI. The CDR3 spans 16 residues. As DNA, the CDR3 is TGTGCCAGCTCAAGACAGGGAAGCTCCTATAATTCACCCCTCCACTTT. It encodes CASSRQGSSYNSPLHF.

The chain has TRBV6-6 and TRBJ2-7; possible D gene TRBD2, 6 bases. Germline V gene sequence: CDR1 MNHNY, CDR2 SVGAGI (reference sequence). The CDR3 covers 16 residues. V was trimmed by 2 bases and J by 3 bases, leaving 17 bases between them. In DNA, the CDR3 is TGTGCCAGCAGTTACCGCGGGGAGGAAAACTTCTACGAGCAGTACTTC. Translating gives CASSYRGEENFYEQYF.

The chain couples TRBV4-1 to TRBJ2-1; 7 bases are shared with TRBD1. The V segment lost 3 bases and the J segment 0 bases; nucleotides outside the gene matches: 5. This CDR3 comprises 16 residues. Germline loops: CDR1 MGHRA, CDR2 YSYEKL. CDR3 loop: CASSQGQQSSYNEQFF. As DNA, the CDR3 is TGCGCCAGCAGCCAGGGACAGCAGAGCTCCTACAATGAGCAGTTCTTC.

The DNA for the CDR3 is TGCAGCGTTTTATCCCTCGCCCCCGGCGGGGAGCTGTTTTTT. Residues: CSVLSLAPGGELFF. The V and J genes are TRBV29-1 and TRBJ2-2; no clear D gene. Per germline, CDR1 SQVTM and CDR2 ANQGSEA. CDR3 length equals 14 residues. The V end lost 5 bases, the J end lost 7 bases, and 17 bases lay between the germline ends.

This chain links TRBV6-6 with TRBJ1-5; 7 bases are shared with TRBD1. Unmatched junction bases numbered 4, after V lost 1 base and J lost 4 bases. There are 15 residues in the CDR3. CDR1 and CDR2 from the germline V gene are MNHNY and SVGAGI (reference sequence). CDR3: CASSYWGTDNQPQHF. The CDR3 DNA reads as TGTGCCAGCAGTTACTGGGGGACAGATAATCAGCCCCAGCATTTT.

V is TRBV28 and J is TRBJ1-3; TRBD1 is a possible D gene (5 bases). The CDR3 length is 14 residues. V lost 2 bases and J lost 2, with 7 bases in between. CDR1 is MDHEN and CDR2 is SYDVKM in the germline V gene. The CDR3 DNA reads as TGTGCCAGCAGTTTAGGCAGGGCTGGAAACACCATATATTTT. It specifies CASSLGRAGNTIYF.

The rearrangement joins TRBV2 to TRBJ1-5, with a weak D call TRBD1 (5 bases). Trimming took off 6 bases at V and 2 bases at J, with 14 bases between the two ends. Germline V gene data show CDR1 as SNHLY and CDR2 as FYNNEI. This CDR3 region has 15 residues. CDR3 coding DNA: TGTGCCAGCAGGTTAGGCAGGGACGGCAATCAGCCCCAGCATTTT. It yields the protein CASRLGRDGNQPQHF. Drawing the rest from reference TRBV2 and TRBJ1-5, the complete variable domain is EPEVTQTPSHQVTQMGQEVILRCVPISNHLYFYWYRQILGQKVEFLVSFYNNEISEKSEIFDDQFSVERPDGSNFTLKIRSTKLEDSAMYFCASRLGRDGNQPQHFGDGTRLSIL.

The chain joins TRBV2 to TRBJ2-2, with a weak D call TRBD1 (5 bases). Trimming left V 3 bases short and J 7 bases short, with 12 bases between. This CDR3 is 14 amino acids long. The germline CDR1 and CDR2 sequences are SNHLY and FYNNEI. As DNA, the CDR3 is TGTGCCAGCAGTGACAGGGCGGTCGGCGGGGAGCTGTTTTTT. It specifies CASSDRAVGGELFF.

The chain carries TRBV7-2 and TRBJ2-5; D unclear. CDR3 length equals 13 residues. The ends were cut back, 1 base at V and 4 bases at J, with 7 bases in the middle. The germline V gene has CDR1 SGHTA and CDR2 FQGNSA. CDR3 loop: CASSLGFGETQYF. The CDR3 DNA follows: TGTGCCAGCAGCTTAGGGTTTGGAGAGACCCAGTACTTC.

The gene calls are TRBV9 and TRBJ2-2; D is unresolved. CDR1 is SGDLS and CDR2 is YYNGEE in the germline V gene. The germline V and J ends were trimmed by 4 bases and 5 bases, with 9 bases remaining between them. The CDR3 is 13 amino acids. The CDR3 sequence is CASSLTLTGELFF. Written as DNA, the CDR3 is TGTGCCAGCAGCCTAACTCTGACCGGGGAGCTGTTTTTT.

This chain connects TRBV7-2 to TRBJ1-2; 10 bases are a match to TRBD1. The CDR3 contains 16 residues. From germline, CDR1 is SGHTA and CDR2 FQGNSA. The V and J ends lost 7 bases and 2 bases, in that order; junction bases with no gene match: 10. The CDR3 protein is CASTSKGQGRNYGYTF. Here the CDR3 DNA reads TGTGCCAGCACCAGTAAGGGACAGGGGCGAAACTATGGCTACACCTTC.

V is TRBV27 and J is TRBJ2-1; D gene uncertain. The CDR3 extends over 13 amino acids. Trimming removed 3 bases from V and 8 bases from J, with 11 bases in between. The germline gives CDR1 MNHEY, CDR2 SMNVEV (reference sequence). The CDR3 coding sequence is TGTGCCAGCAGTTTGTCTCCCGTCGATGAGCAGTTCTTC. Its translation: CASSLSPVDEQFF.

This clone turned up a few times. The rearrangement joins TRBV6-1 to TRBJ2-7, with a tentative D call TRBD1 (6 bases). Deletions cut 6 bases from V and 2 bases from J, with 11 bases between. The germline V gene has CDR1 MNHNS and CDR2 SASEGT. The CDR3 has 13 amino acids. The DNA for the CDR3 is TGTGCCAGCAGCCTGGACAGAGCCTACGAGCAGTACTTC. Translating it yields CASSLDRAYEQYF.

The V and J genes are TRBV5-1 and TRBJ1-2; 9 nucleotides line up with TRBD1. V lost 2 bases and J lost 2; bases outside the gene matches: 4. Germline CDR1 SGHRS, CDR2 YFSETQ. The CDR3 covers 15 residues. Here the CDR3 DNA reads TGCGCCAGCAGCTTTTTACAGGGGGCCAACTATGGCTACACCTTC. This codes for CASSFLQGANYGYTF.

V is TRBV5-4 and J is TRBJ1-2; D ambiguous. The CDR3 is made up of 15 amino acids. Trimming removed 2 bases at V and 0 bases at J, with 11 bases between. Germline V gene data show CDR1 as SGHNT and CDR2 as YYREEE (reference sequence). The CDR3 coding sequence is TGTGCCAGCAGCTTAGAGTTTGGTGCTAACTATGGCTACACCTTC. Protein: CASSLEFGANYGYTF.

This clone was seen just once. The chain joins TRBV5-6 to TRBJ1-1, with a tentative D call TRBD1 (5 bases). V was pared by 0 bases and J by 0 bases, with 21 bases between. The germline CDR1 and CDR2 sequences are SGHDT and YYEEEE. This CDR3 has 19 amino acids. The CDR3 reads CASSLAVDRPAPMNTEAFF. Here the CDR3 DNA reads TGTGCCAGCAGCTTGGCCGTAGACAGACCCGCGCCCATGAACACTGAAGCTTTCTTT.

The rearrangement links TRBV7-3 to TRBJ1-5, with TRBD1 matching over 8 bases. The germline V gene has CDR1 SGHTA and CDR2 FQGTGA. The CDR3 covers 16 residues. Germline trimming cut 9 bases from V and 3 bases from J; bases unmatched to any gene: 13. CDR3 in DNA: TGTGCCAGTACGAATTTCCAGGGGGCTGACAATCAGCCCCAGCATTTT. Amino acids: CASTNFQGADNQPQHF. Together with reference TRBV7-3 and TRBJ1-5, the CDR3 gives the full variable domain: GAGVSQTPSNKVTEKGKYVELRCDPISGHTALYWYRQSLGQGPEFLIYFQGTGAADDSGLPNDRFFAVRPEGSVSTLKIQRTERGDSAVYLCASTNFQGADNQPQHFGDGTRLSIL.

J is TRBJ2-7 and V is TRBV2; TRBD1 aligns across 9 bases. The germline V gene encodes CDR1 SNHLY and CDR2 FYNNEI. J lost 3 bases, V lost 7 bases, and 1 base had no gene match. There are 12 residues in the CDR3. The CDR3 DNA reads TGTGCCAGCAAGGACAGGGGCTACGAGCAGTACTTC. Its protein product is CASKDRGYEQYF.

The sample holds a few counts of this clone. The rearrangement links TRBV7-2 to TRBJ2-5; D gene unclear. The CDR3 is made up of 14 amino acids. Trimming took off 1 base at V and 5 bases at J, with 11 bases between the two ends. The V gene's germline CDR1 is SGHTA and CDR2 FQGNSA. CDR3 amino acids: CASSLGGMKETQYF. The CDR3 coding sequence is TGTGCCAGCAGCTTAGGAGGCATGAAGGAGACCCAGTACTTC.

The gene calls are TRBV21-1 and TRBJ2-1; the D segment call TRBD2 is taken from the table without a DNA check. TRBV21-1 is deemed a pseudogene. The CDR3 length is 17 residues. The CDR3 here is CASSKEWGECPYNEQFF. The DNA of the CDR3 is TGTGCCAGCAGCAAAGAATGGGGGGAGTGCCCCTACAATGAGCAGTTCTTC.

The V and J genes are TRBV5-1 and TRBJ2-5, with 8 bases aligning to TRBD2. Germline V gene sequence: CDR1 SGHRS, CDR2 YFSETQ. The CDR3 contains 17 residues. J lost 4 bases, V lost 0 bases, and 11 bases had no gene match. This CDR3 reads CASSLVNPGLAGETQYF. The CDR3 DNA reads TGCGCCAGCAGCTTGGTAAATCCCGGACTAGCAGGAGAGACCCAGTACTTC.

This rearrangement joins TRBV5-6 to TRBJ2-1; possibly TRBD1 or TRBD2 for D (5 bases each). The V gene lost 2 bases and the J gene lost 6 bases, with 6 bases spanning the gap. Germline V gives CDR1 SGHDT, CDR2 YYEEEE. The CDR3 has 12 amino acids. The CDR3 DNA is TGTGCCAGCAGCTTCGGGGCCAATGAGCAGTTCTTC. Residues: CASSFGANEQFF.

The V call is TRBV5-5, the J call TRBJ2-2; possible D gene TRBD1, 5 bases. The CDR3 contains 17 residues. The V end was cut by 4 bases, the J end by 1 base, with 17 bases between. In germline, CDR1 is SGHKS, CDR2 YYEKEE (reference sequence). The CDR3 loop is CASSPLYGQGNTGELFF. CDR3 DNA sequence: TGTGCCAGCAGCCCGTTGTATGGGCAGGGGAACACCGGGGAGCTGTTTTTT.

The V and J genes are TRBV19 and TRBJ1-1; a possible D gene is TRBD1 (5 bases). Germline CDR1 LNHDA, CDR2 SQIVND (reference sequence). V was trimmed by 2 bases and J by 10 bases, leaving 17 bases between them. The CDR3 runs to 14 residues. Here the CDR3 DNA reads TGTGCCAGTAGTATACAGGGAGCGGGCAAGGGAGCTTTCTTT. It codes for CASSIQGAGKGAFF.

The chain employs TRBV28 and TRBJ2-5, with 10 bases aligning to TRBD2. Germline trimming cut 8 bases from V and 13 bases from J; bases unmatched to any gene: 16. CDR3 size: 14 residues. Germline CDR1 is MDHEN and CDR2 is SYDVKM. The CDR3 DNA sequence: TGTGCCAGCTTTAGTTTGGGGCTAGCGGGAGTTACGTACTTC. This sequence encodes CASFSLGLAGVTYF.

The J gene is TRBJ2-7, the V gene TRBV5-6, with D perhaps TRBD1 or TRBD2 (5 bases each). Germline CDR1 SGHDT, CDR2 YYEEEE. The CDR3 totals 14 residues. Trimming cost V 1 base and J 6 bases, with 14 bases left between them. As DNA, the CDR3 is TGTGCCAGCAGCTTGTTGTCTCTCGGGACCGAGCAGTACTTC. It yields the protein CASSLLSLGTEQYF. The variable domain in full, completed from reference TRBV5-6 and TRBJ2-7, reads DAGVTQSPTHLIKTRGQQVTLRCSPKSGHDTVSWYQQALGQGPQFIFQYYEEEERQRGNFPDRFSGHQFPNYSSELNVNALLLGDSALYLCASSLLSLGTEQYFGPGTRLTVT.

The chain links TRBV9 to TRBJ1-2; D is possibly TRBD1 (6 bases). V was shortened by 4 bases and J by 0 bases, with 19 bases between the two germline ends. There are 17 residues in the CDR3. Germline V gene sequence: CDR1 SGDLS, CDR2 YYNGEE. CDR3 in DNA: TGTGCCAGCAGCCCGCTACCCCGGGGGCAGCCTAACTATGGCTACACCTTC. Its protein is CASSPLPRGQPNYGYTF.

The CDR3 loop reads CASRAGTSGGAAQYF. CDR3 coding DNA: TGTGCCAGCAGAGCCGGGACTAGCGGGGGAGCTGCTCAGTACTTC. V usage is TRBV2 and J usage is TRBJ2-4; 14 bases match TRBD2. Germline trimming cut 6 bases from V and 12 bases from J; bases unmatched to any gene: 10. The germline V gene encodes CDR1 SNHLY and CDR2 FYNNEI. This CDR3 comprises 15 residues.

The chain links TRBV29-1 to TRBJ2-1; 7 nucleotides line up with TRBD2. From germline, CDR1 is SQVTM and CDR2 ANQGSEA. The CDR3 totals 14 residues. V was pared by 3 bases and J by 0 bases, with 2 bases of the junction left unmatched. CDR3 coding DNA: TGCAGCGTTGACCGGGAGGACTCCTACAATGAGCAGTTCTTC. Translated, it gives CSVDREDSYNEQFF.

The chain uses TRBV10-3 and TRBJ2-3, with D possibly being TRBD1 (6 bases). The V gene lost 6 bases and the J gene lost 0 bases, with 16 bases spanning the gap. The CDR3 is 16 amino acids. CDR1 ENHRY and CDR2 SYGVKD come from the germline V gene. CDR3 loop: CAIRRTETSSTDTQYF. The CDR3, as DNA: TGTGCCATCAGGCGGACAGAAACTTCGAGCACAGATACGCAGTATTTT.